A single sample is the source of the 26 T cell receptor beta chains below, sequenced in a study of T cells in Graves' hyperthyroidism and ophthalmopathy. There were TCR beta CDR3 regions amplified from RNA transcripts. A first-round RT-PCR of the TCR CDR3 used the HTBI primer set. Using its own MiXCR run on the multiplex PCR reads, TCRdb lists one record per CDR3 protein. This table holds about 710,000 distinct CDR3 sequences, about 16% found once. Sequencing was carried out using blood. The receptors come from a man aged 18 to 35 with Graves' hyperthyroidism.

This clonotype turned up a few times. This CDR3 is CASRDFQASGNTIYF. CDR3 bases: TGTGCCAGTCGGGACTTTCAGGCCTCTGGAAACACCATATATTTT. J is TRBJ1-3 and V is TRBV28, with D possibly being TRBD1 (5 bases). Trimming cost V 9 bases and J 0 bases, with 15 bases left between them. Germline CDR1 reads MDHEN; CDR2 reads SYDVKM. The CDR3 spans 15 residues.

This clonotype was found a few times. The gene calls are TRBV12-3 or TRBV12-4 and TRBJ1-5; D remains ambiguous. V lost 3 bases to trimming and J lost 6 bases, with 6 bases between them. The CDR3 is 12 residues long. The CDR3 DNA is TGTGCCAGCAGTTTTCATCTTCAGCCCCAGCATTTT. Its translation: CASSFHLQPQHF.

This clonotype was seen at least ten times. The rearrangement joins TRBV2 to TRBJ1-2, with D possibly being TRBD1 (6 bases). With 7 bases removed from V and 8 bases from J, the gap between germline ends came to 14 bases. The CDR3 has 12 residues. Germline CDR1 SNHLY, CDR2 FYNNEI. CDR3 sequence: CASTTTGFGYTF. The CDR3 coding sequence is TGTGCCAGCACCACTACAGGGTTCGGCTACACCTTC.

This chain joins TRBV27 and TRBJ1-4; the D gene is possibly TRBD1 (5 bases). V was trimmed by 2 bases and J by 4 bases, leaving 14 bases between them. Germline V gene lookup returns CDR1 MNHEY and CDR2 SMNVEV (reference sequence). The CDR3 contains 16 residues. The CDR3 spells CASSLMGDPSNEKLFF. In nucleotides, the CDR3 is TGTGCCAGCAGTTTAATGGGGGATCCGAGTAATGAAAAACTGTTTTTT.

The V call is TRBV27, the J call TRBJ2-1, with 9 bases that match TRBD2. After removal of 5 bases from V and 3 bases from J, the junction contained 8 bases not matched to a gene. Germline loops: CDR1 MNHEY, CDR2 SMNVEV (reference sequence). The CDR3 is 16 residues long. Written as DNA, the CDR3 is TGTGCCAGCAGTCCGTATACTAGCGGGCTCTACAATGAGCAGTTCTTC. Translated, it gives CASSPYTSGLYNEQFF.

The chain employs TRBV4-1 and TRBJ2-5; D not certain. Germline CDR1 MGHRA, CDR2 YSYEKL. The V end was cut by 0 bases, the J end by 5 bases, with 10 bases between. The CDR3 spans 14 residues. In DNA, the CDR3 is TGCGCCAGCAGCCAAGATTTGCAGGTGGAGACCCAGTACTTC. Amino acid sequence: CASSQDLQVETQYF.

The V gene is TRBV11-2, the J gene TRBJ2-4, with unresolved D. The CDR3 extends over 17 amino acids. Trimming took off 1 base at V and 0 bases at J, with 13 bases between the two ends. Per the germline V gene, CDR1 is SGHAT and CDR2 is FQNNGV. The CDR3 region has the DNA TGTGCCAGCAGCTTAGTACAGCAATATCTAGCCAAAAACATTCAGTACTTC. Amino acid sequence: CASSLVQQYLAKNIQYF.

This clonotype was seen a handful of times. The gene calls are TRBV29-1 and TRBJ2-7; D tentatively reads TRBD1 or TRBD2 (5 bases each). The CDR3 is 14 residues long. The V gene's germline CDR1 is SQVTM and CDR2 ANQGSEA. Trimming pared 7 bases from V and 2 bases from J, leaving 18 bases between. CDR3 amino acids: CSAGTATKPYEQYF. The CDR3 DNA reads TGCAGCGCTGGGACGGCTACCAAGCCCTACGAGCAGTACTTC.

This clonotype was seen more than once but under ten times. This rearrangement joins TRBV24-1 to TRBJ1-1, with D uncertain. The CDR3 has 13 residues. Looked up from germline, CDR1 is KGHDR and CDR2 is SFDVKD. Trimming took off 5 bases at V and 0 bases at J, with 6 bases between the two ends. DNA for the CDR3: TGTGCCACCAGTGCAGCTGTGAACACTGAAGCTTTCTTT. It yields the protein CATSAAVNTEAFF.

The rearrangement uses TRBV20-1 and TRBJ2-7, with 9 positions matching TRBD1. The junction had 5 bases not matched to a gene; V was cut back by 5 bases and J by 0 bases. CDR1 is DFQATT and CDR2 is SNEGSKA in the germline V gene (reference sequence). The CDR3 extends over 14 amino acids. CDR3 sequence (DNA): TGCAGTGCTCGGGAGGACAGGGGCTCCTACGAGCAGTACTTC. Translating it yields CSAREDRGSYEQYF.

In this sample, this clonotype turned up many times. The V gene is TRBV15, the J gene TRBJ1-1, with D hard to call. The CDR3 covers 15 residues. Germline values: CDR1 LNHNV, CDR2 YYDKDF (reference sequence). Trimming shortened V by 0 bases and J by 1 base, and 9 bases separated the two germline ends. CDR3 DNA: TGTGCCACCAGCAGAGATCCGGGTCCGAACACTGAAGCTTTCTTT. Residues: CATSRDPGPNTEAFF.

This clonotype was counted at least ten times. The CDR3 coding sequence is TGTGCCAGCAGCTACGGGAGTTGGTACACCGGGGAGCTGTTTTTT. This codes for CASSYGSWYTGELFF. The V and J genes are TRBV11-3 and TRBJ2-2; D is perhaps TRBD2 (6 bases). Trimming stripped 4 bases from V and 3 bases from J, with 12 bases between. There are 15 residues in the CDR3. Germline CDR1 and CDR2: SGHNT and YENEEA.

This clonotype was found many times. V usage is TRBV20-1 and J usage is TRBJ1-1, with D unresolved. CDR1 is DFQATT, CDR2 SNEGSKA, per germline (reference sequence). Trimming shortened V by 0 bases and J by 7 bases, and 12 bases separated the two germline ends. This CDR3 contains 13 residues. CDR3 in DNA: TGCAGTGCTAGAGATGAGAGTGACGTTGAAGCTTTCTTT. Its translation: CSARDESDVEAFF.

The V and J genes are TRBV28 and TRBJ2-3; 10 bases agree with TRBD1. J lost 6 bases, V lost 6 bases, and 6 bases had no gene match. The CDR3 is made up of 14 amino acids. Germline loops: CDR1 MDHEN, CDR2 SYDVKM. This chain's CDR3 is CASRSGTGADTQYF. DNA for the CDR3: TGTGCCAGCAGGTCCGGGACAGGGGCCGATACGCAGTATTTT.

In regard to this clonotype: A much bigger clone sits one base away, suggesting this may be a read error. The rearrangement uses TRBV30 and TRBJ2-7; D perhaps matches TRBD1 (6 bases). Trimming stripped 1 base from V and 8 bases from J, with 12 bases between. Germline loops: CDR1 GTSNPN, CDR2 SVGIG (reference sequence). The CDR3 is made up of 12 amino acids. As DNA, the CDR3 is TGTGCCTGGAGTGCTGACAGGTACAAGCAGTACTTC. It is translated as CAWSADRYKQYF.

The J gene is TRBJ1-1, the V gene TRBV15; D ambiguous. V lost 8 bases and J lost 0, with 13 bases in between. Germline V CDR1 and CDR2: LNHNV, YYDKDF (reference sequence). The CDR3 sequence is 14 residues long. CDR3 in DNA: TGTGCCACCTGGGGAGGGAAAATGAACACTGAAGCTTTCTTT. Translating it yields CATWGGKMNTEAFF. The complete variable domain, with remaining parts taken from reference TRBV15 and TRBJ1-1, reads DAMVIQNPRYQVTQFGKPVTLSCSQTLNHNVMYWYQQKSSQAPKLLFHYYDKDFNNEADTPDNFQSRRPNTSFCFLDIRSPGLGDTAMYLCATWGGKMNTEAFFGQGTRLTVV.

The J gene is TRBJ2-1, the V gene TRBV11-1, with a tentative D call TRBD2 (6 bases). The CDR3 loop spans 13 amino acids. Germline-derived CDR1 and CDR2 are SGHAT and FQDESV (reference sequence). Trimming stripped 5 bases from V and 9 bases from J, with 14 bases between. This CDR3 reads CASSPRLELEQFF. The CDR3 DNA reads TGTGCCAGCAGCCCACGACTAGAGCTTGAGCAGTTCTTC.

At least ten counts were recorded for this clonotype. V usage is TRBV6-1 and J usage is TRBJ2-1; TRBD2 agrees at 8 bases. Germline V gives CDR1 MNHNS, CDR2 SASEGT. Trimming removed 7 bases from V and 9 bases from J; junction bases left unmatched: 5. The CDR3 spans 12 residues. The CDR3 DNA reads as TGTGCCAGCAAGGCTAGCGGGTCTGAGCAGTTCTTC. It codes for CASKASGSEQFF.

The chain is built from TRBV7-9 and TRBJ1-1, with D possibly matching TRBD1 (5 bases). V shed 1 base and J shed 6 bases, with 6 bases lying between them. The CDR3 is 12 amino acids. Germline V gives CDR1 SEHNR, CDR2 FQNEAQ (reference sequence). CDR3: CASSLEGPEAFF. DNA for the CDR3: TGTGCCAGCAGCTTAGAGGGGCCTGAAGCTTTCTTT.

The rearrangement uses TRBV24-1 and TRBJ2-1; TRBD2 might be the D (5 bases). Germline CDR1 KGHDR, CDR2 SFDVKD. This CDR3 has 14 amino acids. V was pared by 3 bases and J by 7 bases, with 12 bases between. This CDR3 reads CATSDPPSPNEQFF. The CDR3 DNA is TGTGCCACCAGTGATCCTCCTAGCCCTAATGAGCAGTTCTTC.

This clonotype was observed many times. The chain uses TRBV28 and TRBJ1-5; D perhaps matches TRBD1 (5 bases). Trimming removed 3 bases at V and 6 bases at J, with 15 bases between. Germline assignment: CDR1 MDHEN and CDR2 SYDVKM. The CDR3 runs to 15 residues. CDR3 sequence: CASSFEGVLGQPQHF. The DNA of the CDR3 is TGTGCCAGCAGTTTCGAAGGGGTTCTCGGTCAGCCCCAGCATTTT.

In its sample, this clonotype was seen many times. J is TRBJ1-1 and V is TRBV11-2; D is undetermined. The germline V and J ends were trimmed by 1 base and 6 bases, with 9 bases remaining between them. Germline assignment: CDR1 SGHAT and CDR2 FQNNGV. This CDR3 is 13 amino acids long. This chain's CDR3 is CASSLVGGSEAFF. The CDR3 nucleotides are TGTGCCAGCAGCTTAGTAGGAGGGTCTGAAGCTTTCTTT.

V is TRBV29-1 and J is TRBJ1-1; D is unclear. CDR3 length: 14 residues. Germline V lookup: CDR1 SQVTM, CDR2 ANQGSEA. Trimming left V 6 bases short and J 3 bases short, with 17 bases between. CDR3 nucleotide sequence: TGCAGCGTCCTTAGACCGCTAACGGACACTGAAGCTTTCTTT. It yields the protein CSVLRPLTDTEAFF.

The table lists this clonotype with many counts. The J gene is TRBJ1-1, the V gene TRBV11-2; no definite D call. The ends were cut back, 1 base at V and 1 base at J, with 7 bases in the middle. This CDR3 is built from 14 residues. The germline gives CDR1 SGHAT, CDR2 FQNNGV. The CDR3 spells CASSLGPGNTEAFF. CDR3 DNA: TGTGCCAGCAGCTTAGGCCCCGGGAACACTGAAGCTTTCTTT. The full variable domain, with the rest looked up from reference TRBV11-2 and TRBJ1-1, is EAGVAQSPRYKIIEKRQSVAFWCNPISGHATLYWYQQILGQGPKLLIQFQNNGVVDDSQLPKDRFSAERLKGVDSTLKIQPAKLEDSAVYLCASSLGPGNTEAFFGQGTRLTVV.

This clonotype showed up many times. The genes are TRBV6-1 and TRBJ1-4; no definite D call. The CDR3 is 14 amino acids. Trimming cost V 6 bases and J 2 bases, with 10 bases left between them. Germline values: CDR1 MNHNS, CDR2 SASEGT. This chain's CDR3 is CASRTDGTNEKLFF. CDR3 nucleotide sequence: TGTGCCAGCAGGACCGACGGGACTAATGAAAAACTGTTTTTT.

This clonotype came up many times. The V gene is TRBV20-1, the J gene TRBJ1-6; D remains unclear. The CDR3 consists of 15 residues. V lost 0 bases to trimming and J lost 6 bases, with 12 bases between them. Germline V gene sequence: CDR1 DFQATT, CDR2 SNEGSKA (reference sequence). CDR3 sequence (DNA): TGCAGTGCTAGAGAAAGCCACTGGGGTAATTCACCCCTCCACTTT. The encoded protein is CSARESHWGNSPLHF.